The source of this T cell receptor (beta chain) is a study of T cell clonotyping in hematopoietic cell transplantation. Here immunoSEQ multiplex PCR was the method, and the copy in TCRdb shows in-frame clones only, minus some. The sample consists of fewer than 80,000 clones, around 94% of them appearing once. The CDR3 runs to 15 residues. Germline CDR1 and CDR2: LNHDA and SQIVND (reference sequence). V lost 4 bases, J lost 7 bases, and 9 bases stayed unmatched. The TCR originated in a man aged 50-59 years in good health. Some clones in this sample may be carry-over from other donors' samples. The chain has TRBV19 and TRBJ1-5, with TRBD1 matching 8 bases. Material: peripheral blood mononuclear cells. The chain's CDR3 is CASSTGQGSWQPQHF. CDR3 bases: TGTGCCAGTAGTACCGGACAGGGAAGTTGGCAGCCCCAGCATTTT.